This is a list of T cell receptor beta chains from one sample in a study of cytomegalovirus exposure and HLA in healthy donors. Assay used: immunoSEQ multiplex PCR; TCRdb lists only in-frame clones, some missing. Seen here are some 180,000 clones, about four fifths observed once, and the top ten hold over 1.5%. The sequencing input was PBMCs. The receptors derive from a man aged 40-55 years in good health and CMV-seronegative. Each CDR3 is given with its conserved first and last residue. D genes are given only for firm matches. The size field is filled for only some rows; it gives once, few, many or a size class.

>-|TRBD1|TRBJ2-2|TRBV4-3
TGCGCCAGCAGCCAAACGGACAGGCGCACCGGGGAGCTGTTTTTT
CASSQTDRRTGELFF
>-|-|TRBJ2-1|TRBV19
TGTGCCAGTAGTCCCTCCGGAGCTGTGGACAATGAGCAGTTCTTC
CASSPSGAVDNEQFF
>-|TRBD1|TRBJ2-2|TRBV7-3
TGTGCCAGCAGCTGGGGACAGAGCACCGGGGAGCTGTTTTTT
CASSWGQSTGELFF
>few|-|TRBJ1-1|TRBV5-1
TGCGCCAGCAGCTTGATTGCTAATCCGGGGACTGAAGCTTTCTTT
CASSLIANPGTEAFF
>few|TRBD1|TRBJ2-2|TRBV27
TGTGCCAGCAGATCCCACGACAGGGGGCAGACCGGGGAGCTGTTTTTT
CASRSHDRGQTGELFF
>few|TRBD2|TRBJ2-1|TRBV30
TGTGCCTGGAGTGTACTAGCGGACATAAAAAATCCCCACAATGAGCAGTTCTTC
CAWSVLADIKNPHNEQFF
>-|-|TRBJ1-4|TRBV4-2
TGTGCCAGCAGCCAAGAATCGGAGGCCGCGAGACTGTTTTTT
CASSQESEAARLFF
>-|-|TRBJ2-7|TRBV14
TGTGCCAGCAGCCCCGACGGGGCCTACGAGCAGTACTTC
CASSPDGAYEQYF
>-|-|TRBJ1-2|TRBV6-5
TGTGCCAGCAGTTCCCCCTGGGGCCTAAGATATGGCTACACCTTC
CASSSPWGLRYGYTF
>-|TRBD1|TRBJ1-1|TRBV7-2
TGTGCCAGCAGCTTACAGTCAGGGGGTTTGAACACTGAAGCTTTCTTT
CASSLQSGGLNTEAFF
>-|TRBD2|TRBJ2-3|TRBV9
TGTGCCAGCAGCGTGCAAATCGGGGGGGCCGCAGATACGCAGTATTTT
CASSVQIGGAADTQYF
>few|-|TRBJ1-3|TRBV5-1
TGCGCCAGCAGCTTGTCGGGTAGCTCTGGAAACACCATATATTTT
CASSLSGSSGNTIYF
>-|TRBD1|TRBJ1-5|TRBV2
TGTGCCAGCTGCAGGGGGAGTGGGACAGGGGGTGAAATAAATCAGCCCCAGCATTTT
CASCRGSGTGGEINQPQHF
>-|-|TRBJ1-5|TRBV7-8
TGTGCCAGCAGCTTAGGGGGAGGGAATAGCAATCAGCCCCAGCATTTT
CASSLGGGNSNQPQHF
>-|TRBD1|TRBJ1-5|TRBV6-1
TGTGCCAGCAGTGGATTGGGACAGGGTGCCAGCCAGCCCCAGCATTTT
CASSGLGQGASQPQHF
>-|-|TRBJ2-7|TRBV9
TGTGCCAGCACCCAGGGAGCGGGCCGATCCTACGAGCAGTACTTC
CASTQGAGRSYEQYF
>-|-|TRBJ2-7|TRBV29-1
TGCAGCGTTCACCAGGTTGGAAGGTACGAGCAGTACTTC
CSVHQVGRYEQYF
>-|-|TRBJ2-7|TRBV15
TGTGCCACCAGCAGAGAACAGGGATCACACTACGAGCAGTACTTC
CATSREQGSHYEQYF
>-|TRBD2|TRBJ2-3|TRBV27
TGTGCCAGCAGACTTCTAGCGGGGGGCGTGGATACGCAGTATTTT
CASRLLAGGVDTQYF
>-|TRBD1|TRBJ1-1|TRBV7-6
TGTGCCAGCAGCTTCAGAAGCGGGACAGGGGCAACTGAAGCTTTCTTT
CASSFRSGTGATEAFF
>-|TRBD2|TRBJ2-2|TRBV9
TGTGCCAGCAGCGGCACTAGCGGGGGCGCGGTTGGTTCGAACACCGGGGAGCTGTTTTTT
CASSGTSGGAVGSNTGELFF
>-|TRBD1|TRBJ2-2|TRBV7-2
TGTGCCAGCAGCTTTGACAGGGTTTTAGACACCGGGGAGCTGTTTTTT
CASSFDRVLDTGELFF
>-|-|TRBJ1-4|TRBV29-1
TGCAGCGTTGGAACAGGGGAAAAACTGTTTTTT
CSVGTGEKLFF
>-|TRBD1|TRBJ2-3|TRBV5-1
TGCGCCAGCCGAACAACTATCACAGGGGCTGGAGATACGCAGTATTTT
CASRTTITGAGDTQYF
>once|-|TRBJ1-6|TRBV28
TGTGCCAGCAGAACGCCGACTGCTCGGAATTCACCCCTCCACTTT
CASRTPTARNSPLHF
>few|-|TRBJ1-4|TRBV9
TGTGCCAGCAGCGTAGGGGGGCCTAATGAAAAACTGTTTTTT
CASSVGGPNEKLFF
>-|-|TRBJ1-2|TRBV29-1
TGCAGCGTTGCGGGGGGCGCGTCTGGGGGCTACACCTTC
CSVAGGASGGYTF
>-|TRBD1|TRBJ2-2|TRBV4-3
TGCGCCAGCAGGAGACAGGGCGCGAACACCGGGGAGCTGTTTTTT
CASRRQGANTGELFF
>-|-|TRBJ2-6|TRBV4-1
TGCGCCAGCAGCCAAGTTCAGGAGGGGTCTGGGGCCAACGTCCTGACTTTC
CASSQVQEGSGANVLTF
>-|TRBD1|TRBJ1-1|TRBV29-1
TGCAGCGTTTGGACAGGGCCGAACACTGAAGCTTTCTTT
CSVWTGPNTEAFF